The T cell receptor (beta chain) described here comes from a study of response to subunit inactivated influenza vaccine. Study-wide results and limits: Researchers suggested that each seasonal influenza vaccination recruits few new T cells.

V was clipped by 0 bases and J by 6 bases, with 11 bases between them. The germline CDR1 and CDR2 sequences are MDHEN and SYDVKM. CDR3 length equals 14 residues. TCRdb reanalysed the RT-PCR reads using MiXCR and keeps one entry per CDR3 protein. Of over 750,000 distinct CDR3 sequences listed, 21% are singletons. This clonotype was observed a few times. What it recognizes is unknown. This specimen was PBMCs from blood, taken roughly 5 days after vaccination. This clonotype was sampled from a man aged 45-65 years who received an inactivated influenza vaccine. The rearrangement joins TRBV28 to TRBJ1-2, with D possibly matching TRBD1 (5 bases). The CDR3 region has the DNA TGTGCCAGCAGTTTATGGGTTGGGGGGGATGGCTACACCTTC. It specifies CASSLWVGGDGYTF.